One and the same sample provided the 19 T cell receptor beta chains below, sequenced in a study of regulatory T cells in long-lasting Graves disease. Researchers made TCR beta libraries by using iRepertoire HTBI primers and running Arm-PCR on CDR3 regions. TCRdb recomputed calls from the multiplex PCR reads with MiXCR, one row per CDR3 protein. The table includes some 600,000 distinct CDR3 sequences, about 16% detected once. The time point was: newly diagnosed GD, antithyroid drugs for less than 3 months. RNA isolated from PBMCs was used to make the TCR library. The same specimen was also included in a second study, on T cells in Graves' hyperthyroidism and ophthalmopathy.

Source: peripheral blood mononuclear cells (PBMCs), taken at new diagnosis, from a patient treated with antithyroid drugs. These receptors came from a man between 18 and 29 years old with Graves disease.

This clonotype occurred a few times. Here the CDR3 DNA reads TGTGCCAGCAGTTTAAGTTTCCTCCGGGACTACAACTACGAGCAGTACTTC. Protein product: CASSLSFLRDYNYEQYF. The chain links TRBV27 to TRBJ2-7, with 7 bases lining up with TRBD2. The V segment lost 2 bases and the J segment 3 bases; nucleotides outside the gene matches: 13. The CDR3 has 17 amino acids. CDR1 MNHEY and CDR2 SMNVEV come from the germline V gene (reference sequence).

The CDR3 DNA follows: TGTGCCAGCAGCCCGAACCCCTTCGTCGGGAACACTGAAGCTTTCTTT. Residues: CASSPNPFVGNTEAFF. The V gene is TRBV7-2, the J gene TRBJ1-1; D gene unclear. Germline assignment: CDR1 SGHTA and CDR2 FQGNSA. This CDR3 contains 16 residues. The V end was cut by 5 bases, the J end by 1 base, with 17 bases between.

The chain carries TRBV20-1 and TRBJ1-2, with TRBD1 matching over 8 bases. Per germline, CDR1 DFQATT and CDR2 SNEGSKA (reference sequence). V was pared by 4 bases and J by 4 bases, with 8 bases of the junction left unmatched. The CDR3 spans 14 residues. The CDR3 is CSATRQGLLYGYTF. CDR3 bases: TGCAGTGCTACGCGACAGGGGCTTCTCTATGGCTACACCTTC.

This chain uses TRBV20-1 with TRBJ1-6; D perhaps matches TRBD1 (5 bases). The CDR3 sequence is 12 residues long. Deletions cut 6 bases from V and 15 bases from J, with 18 bases between. CDR1 is DFQATT, CDR2 SNEGSKA, per germline (reference sequence). CDR3 DNA: TGCAGTGCCGCGGGGGTGGAGGGGAACCTCCACTTT. Amino acid sequence: CSAAGVEGNLHF.

This clonotype occurred many times. This chain connects TRBV20-1 to TRBJ2-7, with D perhaps matching TRBD2 (6 bases). Germline V CDR1 and CDR2: DFQATT, SNEGSKA (reference sequence). V was clipped by 5 bases and J by 6 bases, with 20 bases between them. The CDR3 spans 14 residues. CDR3 region: CSASLGLGRGEQYF. CDR3 nucleotide sequence: TGCAGTGCTTCCCTAGGGCTGGGGCGGGGCGAGCAGTACTTC.

V gene TRBV10-3 combines with J gene TRBJ2-1; 9 positions match TRBD2. With V trimmed by 0 bases and J by 1 base, 10 bases remained unmatched. Germline-derived CDR1 and CDR2 are ENHRY and SYGVKD. This CDR3 is 19 amino acids long. This CDR3 reads CAISESGSGGKSSYNEQFF. For the CDR3, the DNA is TGTGCCATCAGTGAGTCCGGTAGCGGGGGCAAATCATCCTACAATGAGCAGTTCTTC.

The chain's CDR3 is CASSLMASRSGELFF. The CDR3 DNA sequence: TGTGCCAGCAGCTTAATGGCTAGTCGCTCCGGGGAGCTGTTTTTT. The rearrangement joins TRBV7-3 to TRBJ2-2, with D uncertain. The CDR3 is 15 amino acids. Germline CDR1 reads SGHTA; CDR2 reads FQGTGA. V shed 1 base and J shed 6 bases, with 12 bases lying between them.

J is TRBJ2-1 and V is TRBV20-1; D remains ambiguous. CDR1 and CDR2 (germline): DFQATT, SNEGSKA (reference sequence). Trimming took off 3 bases at V and 8 bases at J, with 11 bases between the two ends. The length of the CDR3 is 12 residues. CDR3 DNA sequence: TGCAGTGCTAGTGCCCTAAATCATGAGCAGTTCTTC. Protein: CSASALNHEQFF.

This clonotype was counted ten times or more. The chain couples TRBV6-1 to TRBJ2-7, with 9 bases fitting TRBD2. CDR1 is MNHNS and CDR2 is SASEGT in the germline V gene. The ends lost 4 bases at V and 5 bases at J; junction bases unmatched: 6. The CDR3 runs to 14 residues. The CDR3 here is CASSVPGLADEQYF. For the CDR3, the DNA is TGTGCCAGCAGTGTACCGGGACTAGCTGACGAGCAGTACTTC.

This clonotype was seen ten or more times. This sequence joins TRBV13 and TRBJ1-2, with D tentatively TRBD1 (6 bases). Germline V CDR1 and CDR2: PRHDT, FYEKMQ (reference sequence). The CDR3 length is 14 residues. Trimming stripped 4 bases from V and 2 bases from J, with 11 bases between. CDR3 bases: TGTGCCAGCAGCTCCTTACAGGGAAACTATGGCTACACCTTC. It specifies CASSSLQGNYGYTF.

The J gene is TRBJ2-5, the V gene TRBV11-2; D gene ambiguous. The CDR3 extends over 12 amino acids. V dropped 8 bases and J dropped 5 bases, with 12 bases sitting between them. Germline CDR1 SGHAT, CDR2 FQNNGV. DNA for the CDR3: TGTGCCAGCGGAACGATCGAGGAGACCCAGTACTTC. Translating it yields CASGTIEETQYF. Combining the CDR3 with reference TRBV11-2 and TRBJ2-5 gives the whole variable domain EAGVAQSPRYKIIEKRQSVAFWCNPISGHATLYWYQQILGQGPKLLIQFQNNGVVDDSQLPKDRFSAERLKGVDSTLKIQPAKLEDSAVYLCASGTIEETQYFGPGTRLLVL.

Points on this clonotype: A single base separates this from a much larger clone, so it may be a read error. This chain links TRBV3-1 with TRBJ1-5; 7 nucleotides align to TRBD1. The J call may be wrong; the DNA end is better matched by TRBJ2-3. Germline assignment: CDR1 LGHDT and CDR2 YNNKEL (reference sequence). The CDR3 spans 15 residues. CDR3 bases: TGTGCCAGCAGCCAGCGACAGGGAAACAATCAGCCCCAGTATTTT. Amino acids: CASSQRQGNNQPQYF.

The sample holds a few counts of this clonotype. This chain connects TRBV20-1 to TRBJ1-1; D unresolved. The CDR3 is 13 amino acids. Trimming pared 3 bases from V and 1 base from J, leaving 9 bases between. CDR1 is DFQATT and CDR2 is SNEGSKA in the germline V gene (reference sequence). The CDR3 nucleotides are TGCAGTGCTAGTTTTTTGGCGAACACTGAAGCTTTCTTT. Amino acid sequence: CSASFLANTEAFF.

This clonotype was recorded at least ten times. V usage is TRBV12-3 or TRBV12-4 and J usage is TRBJ2-7, with D possibly TRBD1 on 6 matching bases. The V gene lost 5 bases and the J gene lost 0 bases, with 14 bases spanning the gap. The CDR3 is 15 residues long. Written as DNA, the CDR3 is TGTGCCAGCAGTAAACCATGGACAGTCTCCTACGAGCAGTACTTC. It translates to CASSKPWTVSYEQYF.

The sample holds a few counts of this clonotype. The rearrangement uses TRBV20-1 and TRBJ2-2; TRBD1 aligns across 8 bases. V shed 3 bases and J 4 bases; nucleotides not matched to a gene: 7. Germline assignment: CDR1 DFQATT and CDR2 SNEGSKA (reference sequence). The CDR3 covers 15 residues. Here the CDR3 reads CSASPADRGTGELFF. In nucleotides, the CDR3 is TGCAGTGCTAGTCCTGCCGACAGGGGCACCGGGGAGCTGTTTTTT.

This clonotype was found once. V and J are TRBV19 and TRBJ1-2, with 7 positions matching TRBD1. CDR3 length: 10 residues. Per the germline V gene, CDR1 is LNHDA and CDR2 is SQIVND (reference sequence). Trimming at V came to 9 bases and at J to 8 bases, leaving 3 bases not matched to a gene. The CDR3 sequence: CASRDSGYTF. DNA for the CDR3: TGTGCCAGCCGGGACAGCGGCTACACCTTC.

A few counts support this clonotype. This chain joins TRBV5-1 and TRBJ2-3; 7 bases match TRBD2. The V segment lost 2 bases and the J segment 3 bases; nucleotides outside the gene matches: 9. Germline values: CDR1 SGHRS, CDR2 YFSETQ. This CDR3 region has 16 residues. The CDR3 nucleotides are TGCGCCAGCAGCTTACATGGCGGGAGAGGGACAGATACGCAGTATTTT. Protein product: CASSLHGGRGTDTQYF.

This clonotype was counted once. This rearrangement joins TRBV5-1 to TRBJ1-6; 10 bases line up with TRBD1. Germline V lookup: CDR1 SGHRS, CDR2 YFSETQ. CDR3 size: 16 residues. With 2 bases clipped from V and 8 bases from J, the junction kept 7 bases outside the gene matches. CDR3 sequence (DNA): TGCGCCAGCAGCTTAACCCGGGACAGGGGTGATTCACCCCTCCACTTT. Translating it yields CASSLTRDRGDSPLHF. Full variable domain (rest looked up from reference TRBV5-1 and TRBJ1-6): KAGVTQTPRYLIKTRGQQVTLSCSPISGHRSVSWYQQTPGQGLQFLFEYFSETQRNKGNFPGRFSGRQFSNSRSEMNVSTLELGDSALYLCASSLTRDRGDSPLHFGNGTRLTVT.

This clonotype was seen a handful of times. The chain carries TRBV20-1 and TRBJ1-2; D is unresolved. This CDR3 spans 14 amino acids. Germline CDR1 reads DFQATT; CDR2 reads SNEGSKA (reference sequence). The V gene lost 6 bases and the J gene lost 4 bases, with 18 bases spanning the gap. The DNA of the CDR3 is TGCAGTGCCAATAGCCCGAGTTGGGGCTATGGCTACACCTTC. Protein sequence: CSANSPSWGYGYTF.